A selection of T cell receptor beta chains follows, all from one sample in a study of blood T cell repertoires in COVID-19. Data came from immunoSEQ multiplex PCR; TCRdb stores just in-frame clones and leaves some out. The table lists about 220,000 clones, approximately 81% of them singletons. Sequenced input: peripheral blood. These receptors were collected from an elderly woman with acute or convalescent COVID-19. Each CDR3 is given with its conserved first and last residue. D genes are given only for firm matches. Where a row states a size, it is once, few, many or the class of an expanded clone; other rows omit it.

clone_size: once; v_call: TRBV9; d_call: TRBD1; j_call: TRBJ1-6; cdr3_aa: CASSVSWGTGPSPLHF; cdr3_nt: TGTGCCAGCAGCGTATCTTGGGGGACAGGGCCCTCACCCCTCCACTTT
clone_size: -; v_call: TRBV19; d_call: -; j_call: TRBJ2-3; cdr3_aa: CASSTGNTQYF; cdr3_nt: TGTGCCAGTAGTACCGGGAATACGCAGTATTTT
clone_size: -; v_call: TRBV7-9; d_call: TRBD2; j_call: TRBJ2-2; cdr3_aa: CASSPTGGRTGELFF; cdr3_nt: TGTGCCAGCAGCCCTACGGGGGGACGCACCGGGGAGCTGTTTTTT
clone_size: -; v_call: TRBV3-1/TRBV3-2; d_call: TRBD1; j_call: TRBJ2-2; cdr3_aa: CASSQWDSGELFF; cdr3_nt: TGTGCCAGCAGCCAATGGGACAGCGGGGAGCTGTTTTTT
clone_size: -; v_call: TRBV6-5; d_call: TRBD1; j_call: TRBJ2-1; cdr3_aa: CASSRDRGLGEQFF; cdr3_nt: TGTGCCAGCAGCCGGGACAGGGGGTTAGGTGAGCAGTTCTTC
clone_size: -; v_call: TRBV11-3; d_call: -; j_call: TRBJ1-2; cdr3_aa: CASSLEARYGYTF; cdr3_nt: TGTGCCAGCAGCTTAGAGGCCCGCTATGGCTACACCTTC
clone_size: -; v_call: TRBV18; d_call: -; j_call: TRBJ1-6; cdr3_aa: CASSPNRVENSPLHF; cdr3_nt: TGTGCCAGCTCGCCAAACAGGGTAGAGAATTCACCCCTCCACTTT
clone_size: -; v_call: TRBV27; d_call: -; j_call: TRBJ2-7; cdr3_aa: CAAGQTYEQYF; cdr3_nt: TGTGCCGCCGGACAGACCTACGAGCAGTACTTC
clone_size: -; v_call: TRBV5-4; d_call: TRBD1; j_call: TRBJ1-1; cdr3_aa: CASSLATGVAFF; cdr3_nt: TGTGCCAGCAGCTTGGCCACAGGGGTAGCTTTCTTT
clone_size: -; v_call: TRBV7-3; d_call: TRBD1; j_call: TRBJ1-6; cdr3_aa: CASSRTGGSGSPLHF; cdr3_nt: TGTGCCAGCAGCCGAACAGGGGGATCAGGTTCACCCCTCCACTTT
clone_size: -; v_call: TRBV5-1; d_call: TRBD1; j_call: TRBJ2-7; cdr3_aa: CASSLAPQGVAYEQYF; cdr3_nt: TGCGCCAGCAGCTTGGCCCCCCAGGGGGTGGCCTACGAGCAGTACTTC
clone_size: -; v_call: TRBV5-1; d_call: TRBD1; j_call: TRBJ1-2; cdr3_aa: CASSFPDRAEGYTF; cdr3_nt: TGCGCCAGCAGCTTCCCGGACAGGGCTGAGGGCTACACCTTC
clone_size: -; v_call: TRBV7-2; d_call: TRBD1; j_call: TRBJ1-6; cdr3_aa: CASSLRQGTYNSPLHF; cdr3_nt: TGTGCCAGCAGCCTACGACAGGGAACCTATAATTCACCCCTCCACTTT
clone_size: -; v_call: TRBV6-2/TRBV6-3; d_call: -; j_call: TRBJ1-1; cdr3_aa: CASSYGATLKAFF; cdr3_nt: TGTGCCAGCAGTTACGGGGCTACACTGAAAGCTTTCTTT
clone_size: -; v_call: TRBV7-9; d_call: TRBD1; j_call: TRBJ1-2; cdr3_aa: CASSLERGRGFGYTF; cdr3_nt: TGTGCCAGCAGCTTAGAACGCGGCAGGGGGTTTGGCTACACCTTC
clone_size: few; v_call: TRBV5-1; d_call: -; j_call: TRBJ2-7; cdr3_aa: CASSLQQGHDEQYF; cdr3_nt: TGCGCCAGCAGCTTGCAACAGGGCCACGACGAGCAGTACTTC
clone_size: -; v_call: TRBV3-1/TRBV3-2; d_call: -; j_call: TRBJ2-1; cdr3_aa: CASSSRGNEQFF; cdr3_nt: TGTGCCAGCAGCTCCCGGGGGAATGAGCAGTTCTTC
clone_size: -; v_call: TRBV3-1/TRBV3-2; d_call: -; j_call: TRBJ1-2; cdr3_aa: CASSQRRDSGYTF; cdr3_nt: TGTGCCAGCAGCCAAAGGAGGGACTCTGGCTACACCTTC
clone_size: -; v_call: TRBV6-5; d_call: TRBD1; j_call: TRBJ1-6; cdr3_aa: CASSYRGRYNSPLHF; cdr3_nt: TGTGCCAGCAGTTACAGGGGGCGCTATAATTCACCCCTCCACTTT
clone_size: once; v_call: TRBV6-2/TRBV6-3; d_call: -; j_call: TRBJ2-3; cdr3_aa: CASSYSRGTDTQYF; cdr3_nt: TGTGCCAGCAGTTACTCGAGGGGCACAGATACGCAGTATTTT
clone_size: few; v_call: TRBV5-4; d_call: TRBD1; j_call: TRBJ2-2; cdr3_aa: CASSPGTGGADTGELFF; cdr3_nt: TGTGCCAGCAGCCCCGGGACAGGGGGCGCGGACACCGGGGAGCTGTTTTTT
clone_size: -; v_call: TRBV7-8; d_call: -; j_call: TRBJ1-2; cdr3_aa: CASSPRTVDLVYGYTF; cdr3_nt: TGTGCCAGCAGCCCACGGACAGTTGATTTAGTTTATGGCTACACCTTC
clone_size: -; v_call: TRBV28; d_call: TRBD1; j_call: TRBJ1-5; cdr3_aa: CASSLYRGNQPQHF; cdr3_nt: TGTGCCAGCAGTTTATACAGGGGAAATCAGCCCCAGCATTTT
clone_size: -; v_call: TRBV5-1; d_call: TRBD2; j_call: TRBJ2-1; cdr3_aa: CASSLASGVNNEQFF; cdr3_nt: TGCGCCAGCAGCTTGGCTAGCGGGGTTAACAATGAGCAGTTCTTC
clone_size: -; v_call: TRBV25-1; d_call: -; j_call: TRBJ1-1; cdr3_aa: CASSDEQGPSEAFF; cdr3_nt: TGTGCCAGCAGTGATGAACAGGGTCCTTCTGAAGCTTTCTTT
clone_size: -; v_call: TRBV29-1; d_call: -; j_call: TRBJ2-3; cdr3_aa: CSATEGVDTQYF; cdr3_nt: TGCAGCGCGACTGAGGGGGTAGATACGCAGTATTTT
clone_size: -; v_call: TRBV7-2; d_call: -; j_call: TRBJ2-2; cdr3_aa: CASSPSRAGALTGELFF; cdr3_nt: TGTGCCAGCAGCCCCAGTCGGGCGGGGGCCCTTACCGGGGAGCTGTTTTTT
clone_size: -; v_call: TRBV3-1/TRBV3-2; d_call: -; j_call: TRBJ1-3; cdr3_aa: CASSPLISGNTIYF; cdr3_nt: TGTGCCAGCAGCCCTTTAATCTCTGGAAACACCATATATTTT
clone_size: -; v_call: TRBV24-1; d_call: TRBD1; j_call: TRBJ2-1; cdr3_aa: CATSDIDRDNEQFF; cdr3_nt: TGTGCCACCAGTGATATTGACAGGGACAATGAGCAGTTCTTC
clone_size: -; v_call: TRBV19; d_call: TRBD1; j_call: TRBJ1-2; cdr3_aa: CASSPTDRIGGYTF; cdr3_nt: TGTGCCAGTAGTCCGACGGACAGGATAGGTGGCTACACCTTC
clone_size: -; v_call: TRBV5-4; d_call: -; j_call: TRBJ1-6; cdr3_aa: CASSLDGLTGNSPLHF; cdr3_nt: TGTGCCAGCAGCTTGGATGGCCTAACGGGGAATTCACCCCTCCACTTT
clone_size: -; v_call: TRBV6-6; d_call: -; j_call: TRBJ2-1; cdr3_aa: CASSLADNEQFF; cdr3_nt: TGTGCCAGCAGTTTGGCCGACAATGAGCAGTTCTTC
clone_size: -; v_call: TRBV11-2; d_call: TRBD2; j_call: TRBJ2-3; cdr3_aa: CASSWTSGGRPTDTQYF; cdr3_nt: TGTGCCAGCAGCTGGACTAGCGGGGGGAGACCGACGGATACGCAGTATTTT
clone_size: -; v_call: TRBV9; d_call: TRBD1; j_call: TRBJ2-1; cdr3_aa: CASSPQQGGGGEQFF; cdr3_nt: TGTGCCAGCAGCCCCCAACAGGGGGGTGGGGGTGAGCAGTTCTTC
clone_size: -; v_call: TRBV7-6; d_call: TRBD2; j_call: TRBJ2-7; cdr3_aa: CASSLKTSGVYEQYF; cdr3_nt: TGTGCCAGCAGCCTAAAGACTAGCGGGGTCTACGAGCAGTACTTC
clone_size: -; v_call: TRBV4-2; d_call: TRBD2; j_call: TRBJ2-1; cdr3_aa: CASSPRLAGGDEQFF; cdr3_nt: TGTGCCAGCAGCCCACGACTAGCGGGTGGGGATGAGCAGTTCTTC
clone_size: -; v_call: TRBV7-9; d_call: TRBD2; j_call: TRBJ2-2; cdr3_aa: CASSLAQTLAGRTGELFF; cdr3_nt: TGTGCCAGCAGCTTAGCGCAGACTCTAGCGGGTCGCACCGGGGAGCTGTTTTTT
clone_size: -; v_call: TRBV7-9; d_call: TRBD1; j_call: TRBJ2-2; cdr3_aa: CASSLQTGVTGELFF; cdr3_nt: TGTGCCAGCAGCTTACAGACAGGGGTCACCGGGGAGCTGTTTTTT
clone_size: -; v_call: TRBV3-1/TRBV3-2; d_call: -; j_call: TRBJ2-3; cdr3_aa: CASRPAVNTDTQYF; cdr3_nt: TGTGCCAGCCGACCAGCGGTGAACACAGATACGCAGTATTTT
clone_size: -; v_call: TRBV18; d_call: -; j_call: TRBJ1-1; cdr3_aa: CASSPPGANTEAFF; cdr3_nt: TGTGCCAGCTCACCACCGGGCGCCAACACTGAAGCTTTCTTT
clone_size: -; v_call: TRBV9; d_call: -; j_call: TRBJ2-5; cdr3_aa: CASSVIGGETQYF; cdr3_nt: TGTGCCAGCAGCGTAATCGGAGGGGAGACCCAGTACTTC
clone_size: -; v_call: TRBV15; d_call: -; j_call: TRBJ1-5; cdr3_aa: CATSRARGLGQPQHF; cdr3_nt: TGTGCCACCAGCAGAGCTAGGGGGTTAGGGCAGCCCCAGCATTTT
clone_size: -; v_call: TRBV5-1; d_call: TRBD1; j_call: TRBJ1-5; cdr3_aa: CASSWTGALNQPQHF; cdr3_nt: TGCGCCAGCAGCTGGACAGGGGCCCTCAATCAGCCCCAGCATTTT
clone_size: -; v_call: TRBV9; d_call: TRBD1; j_call: TRBJ2-2; cdr3_aa: CASSVSTGTGGTGELFF; cdr3_nt: TGTGCCAGCAGCGTCTCAACCGGGACAGGGGGGACCGGGGAGCTGTTTTTT
clone_size: -; v_call: TRBV4-2; d_call: -; j_call: TRBJ2-6; cdr3_aa: CASSQSEGVTGANVLTF; cdr3_nt: TGTGCCAGCAGCCAAAGCGAGGGGGTTACTGGGGCCAACGTCCTGACTTTC
clone_size: few; v_call: TRBV6-5; d_call: -; j_call: TRBJ2-1; cdr3_aa: CASSAEGAVYNEQFF; cdr3_nt: TGTGCCAGCAGCGCTGAAGGGGCAGTCTACAATGAGCAGTTCTTC
clone_size: -; v_call: TRBV2; d_call: -; j_call: TRBJ1-1; cdr3_aa: CASSGMLGGGTEAFF; cdr3_nt: TGTGCCAGCAGTGGAATGCTGGGCGGAGGGACTGAAGCTTTCTTT
clone_size: -; v_call: TRBV6-5; d_call: TRBD1; j_call: TRBJ1-5; cdr3_aa: CASSNDRDQPQHF; cdr3_nt: TGTGCCAGCAGTAATGACAGGGATCAGCCCCAGCATTTT
clone_size: -; v_call: TRBV18; d_call: -; j_call: TRBJ1-5; cdr3_aa: CASSAPGVQPQHF; cdr3_nt: TGTGCCAGCTCAGCTCCGGGGGTTCAGCCCCAGCATTTT
clone_size: -; v_call: TRBV7-8; d_call: -; j_call: TRBJ1-1; cdr3_aa: CASSFAEGRSEAFF; cdr3_nt: TGTGCCAGCAGCTTCGCAGAGGGCCGATCTGAAGCTTTCTTT
clone_size: few; v_call: TRBV6-5; d_call: -; j_call: TRBJ1-1; cdr3_aa: CASSYSGRGGNTEAFF; cdr3_nt: TGTGCCAGCAGTTACTCGGGTCGGGGGGGGAACACTGAAGCTTTCTTT
clone_size: -; v_call: TRBV28; d_call: -; j_call: TRBJ1-4; cdr3_aa: CASSRRWDTTSTNEKLFF; cdr3_nt: TGTGCCAGCAGCCGCCGCTGGGACACTACTTCAACTAATGAAAAACTGTTTTTT
clone_size: once; v_call: TRBV6-5; d_call: -; j_call: TRBJ1-1; cdr3_aa: CASSYSGGEAGREAFF; cdr3_nt: TGTGCCAGCAGTTACTCGGGCGGGGAAGCCGGCCGGGAAGCTTTCTTT
clone_size: -; v_call: TRBV6-6; d_call: -; j_call: TRBJ1-1; cdr3_aa: CASSPQVADSMNTEAFF; cdr3_nt: TGTGCCAGCAGTCCACAGGTCGCCGACAGCATGAACACTGAAGCTTTCTTT